Shown below are 27 T cell receptor beta chains from a single sample sequenced in a study of CD8 T cells in Susac syndrome. Random hexamers served to reverse transcribe roughly 0.45 to 1 ug RNA. TCRdb itself ran the immunoSEQ multiplex PCR reads through MiXCR, one entry per CDR3 protein. The sample consists of 160,000 or so distinct CDR3 sequences, roughly 96% of them appearing once. Sequenced material: CD4+ T cells from PBMCs. These receptors came from a human donor with Susac syndrome.

This clonotype was recorded only once. The chain links TRBV15 to TRBJ2-2; TRBD2 aligns across 8 bases. J was trimmed by 4 bases and V by 6 bases; bases with no gene match: 4. There are 14 residues in the CDR3. From germline, CDR1 is LNHNV and CDR2 YYDKDF (reference sequence). CDR3 amino acids: CATRPLAGTGELFF. The CDR3 DNA sequence: TGTGCCACCAGACCTCTAGCGGGCACCGGGGAGCTGTTTTTT.

This chain links TRBV7-6 with TRBJ1-4; a weak D match, TRBD1 (5 bases). CDR3 length equals 16 residues. The germline gives CDR1 SGHVS, CDR2 FNYEAQ. Between the trimmed V and J ends, which lost 3 bases and 0 bases, there was a span of 11 bases. The CDR3 sequence: CASSFLIGATNEKLFF. The DNA of the CDR3 is TGTGCCAGCAGCTTCTTAATAGGGGCAACTAATGAAAAACTGTTTTTT.

The chain employs TRBV20-1 and TRBJ1-2; 12 nucleotides agree with TRBD1. Germline V CDR1 and CDR2: DFQATT, SNEGSKA (reference sequence). The CDR3 is made up of 15 amino acids. V lost 1 base, J lost 8 bases, and 8 bases stayed unmatched. CDR3 in amino acids: CSARGPGQGARGYTF. For the CDR3, the DNA is TGCAGTGCTAGAGGGCCGGGACAGGGGGCTCGAGGCTACACCTTC.

V and J are TRBV5-6 and TRBJ2-5; 9 bases match TRBD2. CDR1 is SGHDT and CDR2 is YYEEEE in the germline V gene. The trim removed 0 bases at V and 4 bases at J, leaving 10 bases unmatched. The CDR3 contains 17 residues. Here the CDR3 reads CASSLGGAGGLGETQYF. The CDR3 DNA reads TGTGCCAGCAGCTTGGGAGGTGCGGGGGGGCTTGGAGAGACCCAGTACTTC.

The chain has TRBV30 and TRBJ2-5; 11 bases are shared with TRBD2. The CDR3 is 18 residues long. Trimming cost V 4 bases and J 1 base; bases outside gene matches: 14. Germline values: CDR1 GTSNPN, CDR2 SVGIG (reference sequence). CDR3 in amino acids: CAWIYHGRLAGSQETQYF. For the CDR3, the DNA is TGTGCCTGGATCTACCATGGGCGACTAGCGGGGAGCCAAGAGACCCAGTACTTC.

V and J are TRBV7-9 and TRBJ1-1; 7 nucleotides match TRBD1. V lost 5 bases, J lost 1 base, and 4 bases stayed unmatched. CDR3 length equals 14 residues. Germline CDR1 reads SEHNR; CDR2 reads FQNEAQ (reference sequence). CDR3 region: CASSKGQSNTEAFF. The CDR3 DNA follows: TGTGCCAGCAGCAAGGGACAGTCGAACACTGAAGCTTTCTTT.

The chain joins TRBV11-2 to TRBJ1-6; TRBD1 might be the D (5 bases). CDR3 length: 16 amino acids. Looked up from germline, CDR1 is SGHAT and CDR2 is FQNNGV. Trimming took 0 bases from V and 6 from J, leaving 12 bases between them. CDR3 sequence reads: CASSLDVGRINSPLHF. The CDR3 bases are TGTGCCAGCAGCTTAGATGTGGGACGAATTAATTCACCCCTCCACTTT.

This chain links TRBV20-1 with TRBJ2-6; the D gene is possibly TRBD2 (7 bases). The V end was cut by 6 bases, the J end by 3 bases, with 15 bases between. Germline CDR1 DFQATT, CDR2 SNEGSKA (reference sequence). This CDR3 contains 15 residues. The CDR3 DNA sequence: TGCAGTGCCAGCTCGGGGGGCGGTGGGGCCAACGTCCTGACTTTC. Translation: CSASSGGGGANVLTF.

This rearrangement joins TRBV24-1 to TRBJ2-5; 8 bases align to TRBD2. The CDR3 sequence is 15 residues long. V lost 7 bases to trimming and J lost 4 bases; unmatched junction nucleotides: 10. Germline V lookup: CDR1 KGHDR, CDR2 SFDVKD. The CDR3 DNA is TGTGCCACCAGCCCCGGGGGGGTTGGCGGAGAGACCCAGTACTTC. As protein: CATSPGGVGGETQYF.

This rearrangement joins TRBV9 to TRBJ1-4; D is ambiguous. Germline V gives CDR1 SGDLS, CDR2 YYNGEE. CDR3 size: 14 residues. Trimming removed 4 bases at V and 7 bases at J, with 14 bases between. The CDR3 spells CASSFSMVGEKLFF. The CDR3 nucleotides are TGTGCCAGCAGCTTCAGTATGGTGGGTGAAAAACTGTTTTTT.

CDR3 loop: CASSLREDTQYF. The CDR3 region has the DNA TGTGCCAGCAGCTTGAGGGAAGATACGCAGTATTTT. The chain joins TRBV7-2 to TRBJ2-3, with D maybe TRBD2 (5 bases). The CDR3 sequence is 12 residues long. Trimming removed 3 bases at V and 5 bases at J, with 6 bases between. Germline CDR1 reads SGHTA; CDR2 reads FQGNSA.

The chain recombines TRBV7-9 with TRBJ2-2; D call uncertain. With 5 bases removed from V and 1 base from J, the gap between germline ends came to 8 bases. Germline lookup yields CDR1 SEHNR and CDR2 FQNEAQ (reference sequence). The CDR3 spans 14 residues. CDR3 DNA sequence: TGTGCCAGCAGCCGAGCCCAGAACACCGGGGAGCTGTTTTTT. Its protein is CASSRAQNTGELFF.

The chain carries TRBV29-1 and TRBJ1-3; D not certain. The CDR3 runs to 11 residues. CDR1 is SQVTM, CDR2 ANQGSEA, per germline. Trimming shortened V by 5 bases and J by 6 bases, and 8 bases separated the two germline ends. The CDR3 loop is CSVSGVNTIYF. CDR3 sequence (DNA): TGCAGCGTTAGCGGCGTAAACACCATATATTTT.

The chain uses TRBV3-1 and TRBJ2-6, with 7 bases identical to TRBD2. The CDR3 sequence is 16 residues long. Germline loops: CDR1 LGHDT, CDR2 YNNKEL (reference sequence). V gave up 3 bases and J gave up 0 bases; unmatched junction bases: 2. CDR3 amino acids: CASSHGGTSGANVLTF. Written as DNA, the CDR3 is TGTGCCAGCAGCCACGGGGGGACCTCTGGGGCCAACGTCCTGACTTTC.

The rearrangement links TRBV20-1 to TRBJ1-2, with 7 bases aligning to TRBD1. Germline V gives CDR1 DFQATT, CDR2 SNEGSKA (reference sequence). This CDR3 is 13 amino acids long. V lost 6 bases and J lost 8; bases outside the gene matches: 12. The CDR3 region has the DNA TGCAGTGCCCTCGCACAGGGGAATGGGGGCTACACCTTC. Its translation is CSALAQGNGGYTF.

The chain uses TRBV6-2 or TRBV6-3 and TRBJ2-1; a weak D match, TRBD2 (5 bases). This CDR3 contains 14 residues. Germline CDR1 MNHEY, CDR2 SVGEGT. V lost 7 bases, J lost 4 bases, and 14 bases lay in between. In nucleotides, the CDR3 is TGTGCCAGCATTGGAGCAGCGGTATACAATGAGCAGTTCTTC. This sequence encodes CASIGAAVYNEQFF.

This sequence joins TRBV6-5 and TRBJ2-7, with 11 bases identical to TRBD2. From germline, CDR1 is MNHEY and CDR2 SVGAGI. This CDR3 comprises 15 residues. Germline trimming cut 6 bases from V and 3 bases from J; bases unmatched to any gene: 7. Written as DNA, the CDR3 is TGTGCCAGCAGGATCGGACTAGCGGGTTACTACGAGCAGTACTTC. Translated: CASRIGLAGYYEQYF.

This chain uses TRBV4-2 with TRBJ1-5, with 8 nucleotides matching TRBD1. Germline V gives CDR1 LGHNA, CDR2 YNFKEQ. The CDR3 spans 15 residues. V lost 1 base, J lost 3 bases, and 2 bases stayed unmatched. The CDR3 loop reads CASSQGTGNNQPQHF. The CDR3, as DNA: TGTGCCAGCAGCCAAGGGACAGGGAACAATCAGCCCCAGCATTTT.

This clonotype was observed a single time. V is TRBV2 and J is TRBJ2-1; D may be TRBD1 (5 bases). Trimming left V 2 bases short and J 8 bases short, with 13 bases between. CDR1 and CDR2 from the germline V gene are SNHLY and FYNNEI. This CDR3 has 14 residues. CDR3 coding DNA: TGTGCCAGCAGTGAAAGGGGTCGTAAGGATGAGCAGTTCTTC. The encoded protein is CASSERGRKDEQFF.

V and J are TRBV7-2 and TRBJ2-4; D gene ambiguous. The germline V gene has CDR1 SGHTA and CDR2 FQGNSA. V was trimmed by 5 bases and J by 0 bases, leaving 8 bases between them. The length of the CDR3 is 14 residues. In DNA, the CDR3 is TGTGCCAGCAGCGCTCAGGTAGCCAAAAACATTCAGTACTTC. It encodes CASSAQVAKNIQYF.

The rearrangement joins TRBV12-3 or TRBV12-4 to TRBJ2-5; TRBD2 matches 13 bases. With V trimmed by 6 bases and J by 7 bases, 11 bases remained unmatched. The CDR3 extends over 16 amino acids. CDR3 loop: CASRQGTSGASGTQYF. DNA for the CDR3: TGTGCCAGCAGACAGGGGACTAGCGGGGCCTCAGGGACCCAGTACTTC.

The J gene is TRBJ2-1, the V gene TRBV27; perhaps TRBD1 as D (6 bases). The V gene lost 5 bases and the J gene lost 0 bases, with 14 bases spanning the gap. CDR1 is MNHEY, CDR2 SMNVEV, per germline (reference sequence). This CDR3 spans 16 amino acids. The CDR3, as DNA: TGTGCCAGCAGTAGGGACGGACAGAGCTCCTACAATGAGCAGTTCTTC. Its protein is CASSRDGQSSYNEQFF.

The J gene is TRBJ2-1, the V gene TRBV18; 12 nucleotides agree with TRBD2. This CDR3 has 17 residues. With 3 bases clipped from V and 0 bases from J, the junction kept 3 bases outside the gene matches. CDR1 is KGHSH and CDR2 is LQKENI in the germline V gene. The CDR3 sequence is CASSPGLAGSSYNEQFF. CDR3 DNA sequence: TGTGCCAGCTCACCCGGACTAGCGGGGAGCTCCTACAATGAGCAGTTCTTC.

The V call is TRBV10-3, the J call TRBJ2-3; D remains unclear. The germline V gene encodes CDR1 ENHRY and CDR2 SYGVKD. Trimming shortened V by 3 bases and J by 0 bases, and 1 base separated the two germline ends. The CDR3 runs 12 residues. This chain's CDR3 is CAISDSTDTQYF. The CDR3, as DNA: TGTGCCATCAGTGACAGCACAGATACGCAGTATTTT.

The V call is TRBV7-8, the J call TRBJ2-7; D is ambiguous. Deletions cut 1 base from V and 3 bases from J, with 16 bases between. The germline gives CDR1 SGHVS, CDR2 FQNEAQ. This CDR3 comprises 16 residues. The CDR3 DNA reads TGTGCCAGCAGCTTAGAGACGGCAGGCCATCTCTACGAGCAGTACTTC. Translated: CASSLETAGHLYEQYF.

This clonotype was found once. The J gene is TRBJ1-1, the V gene TRBV27; D is uncertain. CDR1 is MNHEY, CDR2 SMNVEV, per germline (reference sequence). The length of the CDR3 is 13 residues. V was shortened by 3 bases and J by 5 bases, with 10 bases between the two germline ends. The CDR3 region is CASSLRVGTEAFF. The CDR3 bases are TGTGCCAGCAGTTTGAGGGTAGGGACTGAAGCTTTCTTT.

CDR3 sequence (DNA): TGTGCCAGCAGCCTAGTTGGGGGACAGGGGAATGAGCAGTTCTTC. It is translated as CASSLVGGQGNEQFF. The rearrangement uses TRBV7-3 and TRBJ2-1; 10 bases line up with TRBD1. V was clipped by 5 bases and J by 7 bases; unmatched bases: 8. Germline assignment: CDR1 SGHTA and CDR2 FQGTGA. This CDR3 spans 15 amino acids. The variable domain in full, completed from reference TRBV7-3 and TRBJ2-1, reads GAGVSQTPSNKVTEKGKYVELRCDPISGHTALYWYRQSLGQGPEFLIYFQGTGAADDSGLPNDRFFAVRPEGSVSTLKIQRTERGDSAVYLCASSLVGGQGNEQFFGPGTRLTVL.